The next 23 T cell receptor beta chains were all read from a single sample in a study of blood T cell repertoires in COVID-19 (TCRdb year 2020). The library was produced with the immunoSEQ multiplex PCR assay. The table was pulled from immuneACCESS by TCRdb, which kept in-frame rearrangements only. Such tables lose some clones; where checked, under half of the loss comes from unresolved V genes, and the rest has no known cause. Counted in this sample were approximately 61,000 clones; around four fifths of them appeared once. Clones ranked in the top ten supply approximately 5% of the sample. The sequenced material came from peripheral blood. The source is a man in his 70s with acute or convalescent COVID-19.

V usage is TRBV18 and J usage is TRBJ2-3; 9 positions match TRBD1. V gave up 6 bases and J gave up 1 base; unmatched junction bases: 8. The CDR3 sequence is 16 residues long. Germline CDR1 KGHSH, CDR2 LQKENI. The CDR3 spells CASSPYRTGGTDTQYF. In DNA, the CDR3 is TGTGCCAGCTCCCCCTACCGGACAGGGGGCACAGATACGCAGTATTTT.

The J gene is TRBJ1-1, the V gene TRBV6-5, with 10 bases matching TRBD1. J lost 6 bases, V lost 6 bases, and 10 bases had no gene match. The CDR3 is 15 amino acids. CDR1 and CDR2 from the germline V gene are MNHEY and SVGAGI. This CDR3 is CASSWAGQGQSEAFF. In DNA, the CDR3 is TGTGCCAGCAGCTGGGCGGGACAGGGGCAATCTGAAGCTTTCTTT.

This clone showed up just once. The chain joins TRBV19 to TRBJ1-6, with D unresolved. The germline V gene encodes CDR1 LNHDA and CDR2 SQIVND (reference sequence). This CDR3 contains 13 residues. The V and J ends lost 5 bases and 9 bases respectively, with 11 bases between them. The CDR3: CASSPEGGSPLHF. In nucleotides, the CDR3 is TGTGCCAGTAGTCCCGAGGGCGGTTCACCCCTCCACTTT.

The chain joins TRBV21-1 to TRBJ1-1; the D call in the table, TRBD1, was not verified against the DNA. TRBV21-1 is described as a pseudogene. CDR3 size: 16 residues. CDR3: CASKDRDLSVVAEAFF. CDR3 DNA: TGTGCCAGCAAGGACAGGGACCTTTCGGTGGTAGCTGAAGCTTTCTTT.

The sample holds one count of this clone. V gene TRBV7-2 combines with J gene TRBJ1-1; D uncertain. Germline-derived CDR1 and CDR2 are SGHTA and FQGNSA. This CDR3 region has 13 residues. Trimming removed 1 base from V and 3 bases from J, with 6 bases in between. The CDR3 DNA sequence: TGTGCCAGCAGCTTAGTCCCCTACACTGAAGCTTTCTTT. Amino acids: CASSLVPYTEAFF.

This clone showed up just a few times. The CDR3 nucleotides read TGCGCCAGCAGCCCTGAGGGAATAAACATTCAGTACTTC. It translates to CASSPEGINIQYF. V usage is TRBV5-1 and J usage is TRBJ2-4, with D possibly matching TRBD2 (5 bases). There are 13 residues in the CDR3. V was cut by 4 bases and J by 6 bases, with 11 bases left in between. The germline gives CDR1 SGHRS, CDR2 YFSETQ.

The chain is built from TRBV5-1 and TRBJ1-1; 8 positions agree with TRBD1. After removal of 1 base from V and 3 bases from J, the junction contained 5 bases not matched to a gene. The germline gives CDR1 SGHRS, CDR2 YFSETQ. The CDR3 sequence is 15 residues long. The DNA for the CDR3 is TGCGCCAGCAGCTTGTCTCCAGGGGGCTACACTGAAGCTTTCTTT. It yields the protein CASSLSPGGYTEAFF.

The rearrangement links TRBV7-9 to TRBJ2-5; no firm D call. Germline V gives CDR1 SEHNR, CDR2 FQNEAQ (reference sequence). This CDR3 has 12 residues. The ends were cut back, 3 bases at V and 1 base at J, with 3 bases in the middle. CDR3 sequence (DNA): TGTGCCAGCAGCTTTAGCCAAGAGACCCAGTACTTC. Translated, it gives CASSFSQETQYF.

This chain uses TRBV14 with TRBJ2-3; TRBD2 matches at 8 bases. The germline V gene encodes CDR1 SGHDN and CDR2 FVKESK. The V gene end was trimmed by 1 base and the J gene end by 6 bases; junction bases not matched to a gene: 12. The CDR3 extends over 17 amino acids. CDR3 nucleotide sequence: TGTGCCAGCAGCCAAGTCGGGAGGGCCGACCCTTCGGATACGCAGTATTTT. It codes for CASSQVGRADPSDTQYF.

The chain carries TRBV6-6 and TRBJ2-3; D is unresolved. There are 16 residues in the CDR3. Trimming pared 2 bases from V and 3 bases from J, leaving 15 bases between. Germline-derived CDR1 and CDR2 are MNHNY and SVGAGI (reference sequence). The CDR3 DNA follows: TGTGCCAGCAGTTACCCCGAACTGCTAGGTACAGATACGCAGTATTTT. Its translation is CASSYPELLGTDTQYF.

The chain joins TRBV3-1 (or the pseudogene TRBV3-2) to TRBJ1-1; no definite D call. V was clipped by 3 bases and J by 7 bases, with 12 bases between them. The CDR3 has 13 residues. The germline CDR1 and CDR2 sequences are LGHDT and YNNKEL (reference sequence). CDR3 coding DNA: TGTGCCAGCAGCCAGGATTGGCAGGATGAAGCTTTCTTT. Its translation: CASSQDWQDEAFF.

The count of this clone is one. V gene TRBV29-1 combines with J gene TRBJ2-4; TRBD1 matches at 8 bases. This CDR3 has 12 residues. Germline V gene lookup returns CDR1 SQVTM and CDR2 ANQGSEA. Unmatched junction bases numbered 2, after V lost 6 bases and J lost 4 bases. The DNA for the CDR3 is TGCAGCGTCGGACAGGGTAAAAACATTCAGTACTTC. This gives the protein CSVGQGKNIQYF.

V gene TRBV12-5 combines with J gene TRBJ2-1; possibly TRBD1 for D (6 bases). Germline V gives CDR1 LGHNT, CDR2 FRNRAP. V lost 1 base to trimming and J lost 0 bases, with 10 bases between them. The CDR3 length is 16 residues. CDR3 nucleotides: TGTGCTAGTGGTTTGGGGACAGCCATCTCCTACAATGAGCAGTTCTTC. Amino acid sequence: CASGLGTAISYNEQFF.

Notes on this clone: Other nucleotide sequences in the sample specify the same CDR3. The gene calls are TRBV5-6 and TRBJ2-3; 12 bases map to TRBD2. The germline V gene has CDR1 SGHDT and CDR2 YYEEEE. The CDR3 spans 16 residues. V lost 4 bases to trimming and J lost 2 bases; unmatched junction nucleotides: 5. In nucleotides, the CDR3 is TGTGCCAGCAGCCAAACTAGCGGGGGGCCCACAGATACGCAGTATTTT. This translates into CASSQTSGGPTDTQYF.

The rearrangement links TRBV10-2 to TRBJ2-1; TRBD1 matches 9 bases. The V gene end was trimmed by 6 bases and the J gene end by 3 bases; junction bases not matched to a gene: 6. CDR1 is WSHSY and CDR2 is SAAADI in the germline V gene. This CDR3 contains 15 residues. CDR3 in amino acids: CASSAQGAVYNEQFF. The CDR3 DNA reads as TGCGCCAGCAGCGCACAGGGGGCCGTCTACAATGAGCAGTTCTTC.

The gene calls are TRBV3-1 (or the pseudogene TRBV3-2) and TRBJ2-3; D is possibly TRBD1 (6 bases). This CDR3 is built from 15 residues. Trimming stripped 8 bases from V and 5 bases from J, with 20 bases between. The germline V gene encodes CDR1 LGHDT and CDR2 YNNKEL (reference sequence). CDR3 bases: TGTGCCAGCGGACCGGGACACGACGCGGGAGATACGCAGTATTTT. This gives the protein CASGPGHDAGDTQYF.

This chain joins TRBV19 and TRBJ1-1, with a weak D call TRBD1 (6 bases). Germline loops: CDR1 LNHDA, CDR2 SQIVND (reference sequence). Deletions cut 5 bases from V and 0 bases from J, with 10 bases between. This CDR3 contains 14 residues. CDR3 loop: CASSRQALNTEAFF. The CDR3, as DNA: TGTGCCAGTAGTCGACAGGCCCTGAACACTGAAGCTTTCTTT.

This chain joins TRBV3-1 (or the pseudogene TRBV3-2) and TRBJ2-3, with D possibly being TRBD2 (5 bases). Germline V gene lookup returns CDR1 LGHDT and CDR2 YNNKEL (reference sequence). The CDR3 runs 13 residues. Trimming stripped 0 bases from V and 6 bases from J, with 7 bases between. The CDR3: CASSQDRGDTQYF. The DNA for the CDR3 is TGTGCCAGCAGCCAAGATCGCGGGGATACGCAGTATTTT.

V usage is TRBV10-3 and J usage is TRBJ2-7, with a tentative D call TRBD2 (7 bases). V dropped 0 bases and J dropped 1 base, with 13 bases sitting between them. The CDR3 loop spans 16 amino acids. Germline CDR1 ENHRY, CDR2 SYGVKD. In DNA, the CDR3 is TGTGCCATCAGTGAGTCGAGGCGGGGGCAATCCTACGAGCAGTACTTC. Protein: CAISESRRGQSYEQYF.

V usage is TRBV5-1 and J usage is TRBJ1-1; TRBD1 matches 9 bases. Germline-derived CDR1 and CDR2 are SGHRS and YFSETQ. The V segment lost 2 bases and the J segment 7 bases; nucleotides outside the gene matches: 6. CDR3 length: 14 residues. The CDR3 DNA sequence: TGCGCCAGCAGCTTAGATACAGGGGGCAATGAAGCTTTCTTT. It is translated as CASSLDTGGNEAFF.

The genes are TRBV6-1 and TRBJ1-1, with TRBD1 as a possible D gene (6 bases). The CDR3 loop spans 18 amino acids. Germline assignment: CDR1 MNHNS and CDR2 SASEGT. Trimming shortened V by 4 bases and J by 4 bases, and 25 bases separated the two germline ends. The chain's CDR3 is CASSGVPGQGRSVTEAFF. CDR3 coding DNA: TGTGCCAGCAGTGGGGTACCGGGACAAGGTCGTTCCGTCACTGAAGCTTTCTTT.

The V call is TRBV5-1, the J call TRBJ2-7; 8 nucleotides match TRBD1. Germline V CDR1 and CDR2: SGHRS, YFSETQ. V shed 4 bases, J shed 5 bases, and the junction held 14 bases outside the gene matches. This CDR3 has 16 amino acids. The CDR3 protein is CASSPAPPGGGHEQYF. The CDR3 nucleotides read TGCGCCAGCAGCCCGGCCCCTCCAGGGGGCGGCCACGAGCAGTACTTC.

The chain employs TRBV6-6 and TRBJ2-3, with TRBD1 matching over 10 bases. With 8 bases clipped from V and 3 bases from J, the junction kept 2 bases outside the gene matches. CDR3 length: 13 residues. Per germline, CDR1 MNHNY and CDR2 SVGAGI (reference sequence). The CDR3 loop reads CASAGQGTDTQYF. CDR3 nucleotides: TGTGCCAGCGCGGGACAGGGGACAGATACGCAGTATTTT.